The rows below give T cell receptor beta chains drawn from one sample of a study of CD8 T cells in ankylosing spondylitis. TCRdb reprocessed the 5' RACE reads via MiXCR and lists one record per CDR3 protein. In the table there are about 230,000 distinct CDR3 sequences, around 8% of which are singletons. The sequenced sample was blood, either unsorted or a sorted T cell fraction (not recorded which). The receptors here all came from a female donor with ankylosing spondylitis or in good health (not recorded which). CDR3s include the opening cysteine and the closing phenylalanine or tryptophan. The D gene is left open where the match is weak. Size is omitted from some rows. Given values are once, few, many or a class for expanded clones.

cdr3_aa cdr3_nt j_call v_call d_call clone_size
CAISEVGRETQYF TGTGCCATCAGTGAGGTCGGGAGAGAGACCCAGTACTTC TRBJ2-5 TRBV10-3 . many
CASSPQGEKLFF TGCGCCAGCAGCCCCCAGGGTGAAAAACTGTTTTTT TRBJ1-4 TRBV4-3 . many
CASSSKGTSGGNTGELFF TGCGCCAGCAGCTCGAAAGGGACTAGCGGCGGGAACACCGGGGAGCTGTTTTTT TRBJ2-2 TRBV5-1 TRBD2 many
CSARKYQETQYF TGCAGTGCTCGGAAGTACCAAGAGACCCAGTACTTC TRBJ2-5 TRBV20-1 . many
CSASGQGLLDEKLFF TGCAGTGCTAGTGGACAGGGTCTCTTGGATGAAAAACTGTTTTTT TRBJ1-4 TRBV20-1 TRBD1 many
CASSESGSYEQYF TGTGCCAGCAGTGAGTCGGGGTCCTACGAGCAGTACTTC TRBJ2-7 TRBV2 . many
CASSSPVGRAGANVLTF TGTGCCAGCAGTTCCCCAGTGGGCAGGGCTGGGGCCAACGTCCTGACTTTC TRBJ2-6 TRBV6-5 . many
CASSQQSYTSGAFF TGTGCCAGCAGCCAACAGAGCTACACTAGTGGAGCTTTCTTT TRBJ1-1 TRBV7-2 . many
CSVSRMSDYGYTF TGCAGCGTTAGCAGGATGTCTGACTATGGCTACACCTTC TRBJ1-2 TRBV29-1 . few
CASSVGGTAMNTEAFF TGTGCCAGCAGCGTAGGTGGTACAGCCATGAACACTGAAGCTTTCTTT TRBJ1-1 TRBV9 . .
CASSLGSDNSPLHF TGTGCCAGCAGTTTAGGTTCGGATAATTCACCCCTCCACTTT TRBJ1-6 TRBV12-3/TRBV12-4 . few
CASSHSGSVGEQFF TGTGCCAGCAGTCACAGCGGGAGTGTAGGTGAGCAGTTCTTC TRBJ2-1 TRBV7-7 TRBD2 many
CASSPPLGEQYF TGTGCCAGTAGTCCTCCATTGGGAGAGCAGTACTTC TRBJ2-7 TRBV19 . many
CASSYFRANEQFF TGTGCCAGCAGTTACTTTCGAGCCAATGAGCAGTTCTTC TRBJ2-1 TRBV6-2/TRBV6-3 . many
CASSKGPPGSGNTIYF TGTGCCAGCAGCAAAGGTCCCCCGGGATCTGGAAACACCATATATTTT TRBJ1-3 TRBV21-1 . many
CSARGHASNYGYTF TGCAGTGCCCGGGGACACGCGTCTAACTATGGCTACACCTTC TRBJ1-2 TRBV20-1 . few
CASSRFGRDETQYF TGTGCCAGTAGTAGATTCGGGAGGGATGAGACCCAGTACTTC TRBJ2-5 TRBV19 TRBD2 .
CSVEEAFLGNEQFF TGCAGCGTTGAAGAGGCCTTCCTAGGGAATGAGCAGTTCTTC TRBJ2-1 TRBV29-1 . many
CASSVTLSSGNTIYF TGTGCCAGCAGCGTAACCTTAAGCTCTGGAAACACCATATATTTT TRBJ1-3 TRBV9 . many
CASSYSGFLAGVSYEQYF TGTGCCAGCAGTTACTCGGGGTTCTTAGCGGGCGTCTCCTACGAGCAGTACTTC TRBJ2-7 TRBV6-5 TRBD2 many
CASSPARVPYNEQFF TGCGCCAGCAGCCCCGCTCGTGTACCCTACAATGAGCAGTTCTTC TRBJ2-1 TRBV4-3 . many
CASTPSSGRPEAFF TGTGCCAGCACCCCCTCGTCGGGACGCCCGGAAGCTTTCTTT TRBJ1-1 TRBV6-2/TRBV6-3 . many
CASRPVRVGYTF TGTGCCAGCAGACCCGTGAGGGTTGGCTACACCTTC TRBJ1-2 TRBV12-3/TRBV12-4 . many
CASYQRGPDTQYF TGTGCCAGCTACCAGCGGGGCCCAGATACGCAGTATTTT TRBJ2-3 TRBV12-3/TRBV12-4 TRBD2 many
CSARASSGRPTDTQYF TGCAGTGCTAGAGCTTCTAGCGGGAGGCCTACAGATACGCAGTATTTT TRBJ2-3 TRBV20-1 TRBD2 many
CATSDPRRDPNNEQFF TGTGCCACCAGTGACCCCAGGCGGGACCCCAACAATGAGCAGTTCTTC TRBJ2-1 TRBV24-1 . .
CASSLQGGEQFF TGTGCTAGCAGCTTACAAGGCGGGGAGCAGTTCTTC TRBJ2-1 TRBV7-7 . many
CAWSVLPSGGTDTQYF TGTGCCTGGAGTGTACTTCCTAGCGGGGGCACAGATACGCAGTATTTT TRBJ2-3 TRBV30 TRBD2 many
CASSLGGINYEQYF TGTGCCAGCAGCTTAGGAGGGATCAACTACGAGCAGTACTTC TRBJ2-7 TRBV7-9 . many
CASSVLSGRAGELFF TGTGCCAGCTCAGTCCTTAGCGGGAGGGCCGGGGAGCTGTTTTTT TRBJ2-2 TRBV2 TRBD2 many
CASSLAPHREAFF TGTGCCAGCAGCTTAGCCCCTCACCGAGAAGCTTTCTTT TRBJ1-1 TRBV7-2 . .
CAWSVLGGNSPLHF TGTGCCTGGAGTGTACTAGGGGGCAATTCACCCCTCCACTTT TRBJ1-6 TRBV30 TRBD1 many
CASSLKGAPGRWQFF TGTGCCAGCAGTTTAAAAGGGGCTCCGGGCAGGTGGCAGTTCTTC TRBJ2-1 TRBV6-5 . few
CASSPGAGGYEQFF TGTGCCAGCAGCCCGGGTGCCGGGGGGTATGAGCAGTTCTTC TRBJ2-1 TRBV5-5 TRBD2 many
CSVEEVGTGGYGYTF TGCAGCGTTGAAGAAGTGGGGACAGGGGGTTATGGCTACACCTTC TRBJ1-2 TRBV29-1 TRBD1 .
CASELGSYQPQHF TGTGCCAGCGAACTTGGATCATATCAGCCCCAGCATTTT TRBJ1-5 TRBV6-2/TRBV6-3 . many
CATSRTLTGEAFF TGTGCCACCAGCAGGACGTTAACAGGGGAAGCTTTCTTT TRBJ1-1 TRBV15 . many
CAIRAGGVGDTQYF TGTGCCATCAGGGCGGGTGGGGTCGGAGATACGCAGTATTTT TRBJ2-3 TRBV10-3 . many
CASSLFQGRDTQYF TGTGCCAGCAGCTTATTTCAAGGACGGGATACGCAGTATTTT TRBJ2-3 TRBV5-5 . many
CASRPTGDFNEQFF TGTGCCAGCAGACCGACAGGGGACTTCAATGAGCAGTTCTTC TRBJ2-1 TRBV6-1 TRBD1 many
CASRRDYNSPLHF TGTGCCAGCAGGAGGGACTATAATTCACCCCTCCACTTT TRBJ1-6 TRBV27 . many
CASSPRGGANQPQHF TGTGCCAGCAGTCCCCGTGGGGGGGCAAATCAGCCCCAGCATTTT TRBJ1-5 TRBV12-3/TRBV12-4 . many
CASSARLAGGRDEQFF TGTGCCAGCAGCGCCCGACTAGCGGGAGGACGGGATGAGCAGTTCTTC TRBJ2-1 TRBV7-2 TRBD2 many
CASSYTDRENEKLFF TGTGCCAGCAGTTACACCGACAGGGAGAATGAAAAACTGTTTTTT TRBJ1-4 TRBV6-5 TRBD1 .
CASSIGQGMTATGELFF TGTGCCAGCAGCATAGGACAGGGTATGACGGCCACCGGGGAGCTGTTTTTT TRBJ2-2 TRBV5-6 TRBD1 few
CSARGDRVPSYEQYF TGCAGTGCTCGAGGGGACAGGGTACCATCCTACGAGCAGTACTTC TRBJ2-7 TRBV20-1 TRBD1 many